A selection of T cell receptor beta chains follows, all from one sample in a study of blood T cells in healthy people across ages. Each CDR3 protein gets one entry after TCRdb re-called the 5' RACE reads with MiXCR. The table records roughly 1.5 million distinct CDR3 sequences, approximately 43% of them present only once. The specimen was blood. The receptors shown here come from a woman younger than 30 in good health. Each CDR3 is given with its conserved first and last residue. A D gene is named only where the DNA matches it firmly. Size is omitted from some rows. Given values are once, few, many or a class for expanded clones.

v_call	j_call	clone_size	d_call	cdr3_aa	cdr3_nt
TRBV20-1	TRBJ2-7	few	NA	CSARDSIANPYEQYF	TGCAGTGCTAGAGATTCCATCGCGAATCCTTACGAGCAGTACTTC
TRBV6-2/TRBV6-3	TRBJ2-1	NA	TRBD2	CASSSQSGRISYNEQFF	TGTGCCAGCAGTTCCCAAAGCGGGAGGATCTCCTACAATGAGCAGTTCTTC
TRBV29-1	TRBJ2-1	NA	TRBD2	CSVEDGRYSHEQFF	TGCAGCGTTGAAGACGGGAGGTATAGCCATGAGCAGTTCTTC
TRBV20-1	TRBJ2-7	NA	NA	CRVVRDQNNEQYF	TGCAGAGTGGTTCGGGACCAGAACAATGAGCAGTACTTC
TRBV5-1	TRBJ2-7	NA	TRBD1	CASSVGTEGGYEQYF	TGCGCCAGCAGCGTCGGGACAGAGGGCGGATACGAGCAGTACTTC
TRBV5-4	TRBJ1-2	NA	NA	CASSLGFSYTF	TGTGCCAGCAGCTTGGGGTTTAGCTACACCTTC
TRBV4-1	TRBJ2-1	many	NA	CASSQRLSNEQFF	TGCGCCAGCAGCCAAAGATTAAGCAATGAGCAGTTCTTC
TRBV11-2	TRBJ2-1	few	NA	CASSMGRAGYNEQFF	TGTGCCAGCAGCATGGGACGAGCGGGCTACAATGAGCAGTTCTTC
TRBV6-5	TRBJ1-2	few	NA	CASSYYGDGYTF	TGTGCCAGCAGTTACTACGGGGATGGCTACACCTTC
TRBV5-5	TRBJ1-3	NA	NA	CASSFRSAGNTIYF	TGTGCCAGCAGCTTCAGGTCGGCTGGAAACACCATATATTTT
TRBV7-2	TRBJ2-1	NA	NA	CASILVGLENEQFF	TGTGCCAGCATCTTAGTGGGACTGGAAAATGAGCAGTTCTTC
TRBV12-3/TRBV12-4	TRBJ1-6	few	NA	CATRGPWSSPLHF	TGTGCCACCCGGGGCCCCTGGAGTTCACCCCTCCACTTT
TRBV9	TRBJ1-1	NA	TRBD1	CASSVTGVLAFF	TGTGCCAGCAGCGTTACAGGGGTTTTAGCTTTCTTT
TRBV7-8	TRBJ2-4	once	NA	CASSLPGPQNIQYF	TGTGCCAGCAGCTTACCGGGACCCCAAAACATTCAGTACTTC
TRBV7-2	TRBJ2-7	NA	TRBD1	CASRRTGGTYEQYF	TGTGCCAGCAGAAGGACAGGGGGTACCTACGAGCAGTACTTC
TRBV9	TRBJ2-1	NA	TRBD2	CASSWGLAGEHEQFF	TGTGCCAGCAGTTGGGGACTAGCGGGAGAACATGAGCAGTTCTTC
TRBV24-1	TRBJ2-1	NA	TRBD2	CATSDVGLLNNEQFF	TGTGCCACCAGTGACGTGGGACTACTAAACAATGAGCAGTTCTTC
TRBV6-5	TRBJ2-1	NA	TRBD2	CASSYLGLAGASYNEQFF	TGTGCCAGCAGTTACCTGGGACTAGCGGGAGCCTCCTACAATGAGCAGTTCTTC
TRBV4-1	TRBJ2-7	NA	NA	CASSQDTLWQISYEQYF	TGCGCCAGCAGCCAAGATACCCTCTGGCAGATCTCCTACGAGCAGTACTTC
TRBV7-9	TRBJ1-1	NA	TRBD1	CASSLGRGLTEAFF	TGTGCCAGCAGCTTAGGGAGGGGGCTAACTGAAGCTTTCTTT
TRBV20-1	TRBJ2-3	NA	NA	CSASGVGRDTQYF	TGCAGTGCTAGTGGGGTAGGACGAGATACGCAGTATTTT
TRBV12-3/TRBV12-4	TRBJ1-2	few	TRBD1	CASSSDRGRDGYTF	TGTGCCAGCAGTTCGGACAGGGGGCGCGATGGCTACACCTTC
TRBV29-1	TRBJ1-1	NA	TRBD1	CSVEGQGGVNTEAFF	TGCAGCGTTGAAGGGCAGGGGGGGGTGAACACTGAAGCGTTCTTT
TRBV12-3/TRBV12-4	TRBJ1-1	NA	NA	CASSLSAKAEAFF	TGTGCCAGCAGTTTAAGTGCGAAGGCTGAAGCTTTCTTT
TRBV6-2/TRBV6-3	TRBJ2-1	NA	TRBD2	CASSKRLAGGPQNEQFF	TGTGCCAGCAGTAAGAGACTAGCGGGGGGGCCTCAGAATGAGCAGTTCTTC
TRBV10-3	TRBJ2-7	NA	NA	CAISEGEPYEQYF	TGTGCCATCAGTGAGGGGGAACCGTACGAGCAGTACTTC
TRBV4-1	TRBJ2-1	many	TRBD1	CASSQGGQGGDEQFF	TGCGCCAGCAGCCAAGGGGGACAGGGGGGAGATGAGCAGTTCTTC
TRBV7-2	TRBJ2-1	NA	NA	CASSLVGLENEQFF	TGTGCCAGCAGCTTAGTGGGACTGGAAAATGAGCAGTTCTTC
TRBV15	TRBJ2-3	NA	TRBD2	CATSRGDYTDTQYF	TGTGCCACCAGCAGGGGGGACTACACAGATACGCAGTATTTT
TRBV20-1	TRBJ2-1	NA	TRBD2	CSARNRLLAGLNEQFF	TGCAGTGCTAGAAATCGACTACTAGCGGGATTGAACGAGCAGTTCTTC
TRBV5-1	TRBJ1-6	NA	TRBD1	CASSSSGGSYNSPLHF	TGCGCCAGCAGCTCCTCAGGGGGCTCCTATAATTCACCCCTCCACTTT
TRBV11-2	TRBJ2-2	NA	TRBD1	CASSLNLGQASIGELFF	TGTGCCAGCAGCTTAAACTTGGGACAGGCAAGCATCGGGGAGCTGTTTTTT
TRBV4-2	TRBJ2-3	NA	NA	CASSQVEGGTDTQYF	TGTGCCAGCAGCCAAGTGGAAGGGGGCACAGATACGCAGTATTTT
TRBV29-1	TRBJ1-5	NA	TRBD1	CSATFGQGEPYNQPQHF	TGCAGCGCCACTTTCGGGCAGGGGGAGCCCTACAATCAGCCCCAGCATTTT
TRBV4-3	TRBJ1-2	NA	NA	CASSQDERLRGSRYGYTF	TGCGCCAGCAGCCAAGATGAGAGGCTGAGAGGAAGTCGGTATGGCTACACCTTC
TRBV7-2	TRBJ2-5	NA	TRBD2	CASSLVSSGAQETQYF	TGTGCCAGCAGCTTAGTGTCTAGCGGGGCCCAAGAGACCCAGTACTTC
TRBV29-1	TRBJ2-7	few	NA	CSVVGRSTYEQYF	TGCAGCGTTGTTGGCAGATCCACCTACGAGCAGTACTTC
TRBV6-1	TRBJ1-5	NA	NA	CASSGTRALRDQPQHF	TGTGCCAGCAGTGGAACGAGGGCCCTGAGGGATCAGCCCCAGCATTTT
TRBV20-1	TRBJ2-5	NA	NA	CSARVGARYQETQYF	TGCAGTGCTAGAGTGGGGGCAAGGTATCAGGAGACCCAGTACTTC
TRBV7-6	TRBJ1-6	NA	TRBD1	CASSYQGQPNSPLHF	TGTGCCAGCAGCTATCAGGGACAGCCAAATTCACCCCTCCACTTT
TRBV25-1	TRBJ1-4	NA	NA	CASSGRGGRKEKLFF	TGTGCCAGCAGTGGGCGAGGGGGGAGGAAGGAAAAACTGTTTTTT
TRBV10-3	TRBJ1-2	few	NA	CAISAQENYGYTF	TGTGCCATCAGTGCCCAGGAAAACTATGGCTACACCTTC
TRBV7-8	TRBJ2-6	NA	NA	CASSLYGVEANVLTF	TGTGCCAGCAGCTTATACGGGGTCGAAGCCAACGTCCTGACTTTC
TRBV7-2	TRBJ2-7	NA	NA	CASSLRPDAYEQYF	TGTGCCAGCAGCTTACGACCCGACGCCTACGAGCAGTACTTC
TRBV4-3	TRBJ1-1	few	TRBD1	CASSQGQGLSTEAFF	TGCGCCAGCAGCCAGGGACAGGGGTTGAGCACTGAAGCTTTCTTT
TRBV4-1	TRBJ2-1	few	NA	CASSQDWRDSYNEQFF	TGCGCCAGCAGCCAAGATTGGCGGGACTCCTACAATGAGCAGTTCTTC
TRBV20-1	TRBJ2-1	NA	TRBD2	CSATGTSGINEQFF	TGCAGTGCCACCGGGACTAGCGGGATTAATGAGCAGTTCTTC
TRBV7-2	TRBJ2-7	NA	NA	CASSVERTYEQYF	TGTGCCAGCAGCGTAGAAAGGACCTACGAGCAGTACTTC
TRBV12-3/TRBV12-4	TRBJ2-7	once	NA	CASSLFQDNEQYF	TGTGCCAGCAGTTTATTTCAGGATAATGAGCAGTACTTC
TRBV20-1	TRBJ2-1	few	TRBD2	CSGSRGGGDEQFF	TGCAGTGGTAGCCGCGGCGGGGGGGATGAGCAGTTCTTC
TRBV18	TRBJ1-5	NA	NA	CASSPEEDQPQHF	TGTGCCAGCTCACCAGAGGAGGATCAGCCCCAGCATTTT
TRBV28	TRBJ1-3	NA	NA	CASSPYIDRSSGNTIYF	TGTGCCAGCAGTCCCTACATAGACAGAAGCTCTGGAAACACCATATATTTT
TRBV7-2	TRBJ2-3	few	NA	CASSSLSTTTDTQYF	TGTGCCAGCAGCTCCCTCTCTACGACGACAGATACGCAGTATTTT
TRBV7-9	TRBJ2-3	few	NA	CASSAPDREILTPDTQYF	TGTGCCAGCAGCGCTCCGGACCGGGAAATTTTGACCCCAGATACGCAGTATTTT
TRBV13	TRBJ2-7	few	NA	CASSLNRDESYEQYF	TGTGCCAGCAGCTTAAACAGGGATGAATCCTACGAGCAGTACTTC
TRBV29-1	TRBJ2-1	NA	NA	CSVGRDSNGQFF	TGCAGCGTCGGAAGGGATAGCAATGGGCAGTTCTTC
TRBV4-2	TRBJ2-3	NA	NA	CASSQVAAARLTDTQYF	TGTGCCAGCAGCCAAGTTGCAGCGGCTAGGCTCACAGATACGCAGTATTTT
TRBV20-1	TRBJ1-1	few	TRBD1	CSAQGEDRVWAFF	TGCAGTGCCCAAGGCGAGGACAGGGTGTGGGCTTTCTTT
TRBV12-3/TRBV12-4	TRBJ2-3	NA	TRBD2	CASSRSGNTDTQYF	TGTGCCAGCAGTCGAAGCGGGAACACAGATACGCAGTATTTT
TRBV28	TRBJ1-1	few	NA	CASRFVRTTEAFF	TGTGCCAGCAGATTCGTCAGGACCACTGAAGCTTTCTTT